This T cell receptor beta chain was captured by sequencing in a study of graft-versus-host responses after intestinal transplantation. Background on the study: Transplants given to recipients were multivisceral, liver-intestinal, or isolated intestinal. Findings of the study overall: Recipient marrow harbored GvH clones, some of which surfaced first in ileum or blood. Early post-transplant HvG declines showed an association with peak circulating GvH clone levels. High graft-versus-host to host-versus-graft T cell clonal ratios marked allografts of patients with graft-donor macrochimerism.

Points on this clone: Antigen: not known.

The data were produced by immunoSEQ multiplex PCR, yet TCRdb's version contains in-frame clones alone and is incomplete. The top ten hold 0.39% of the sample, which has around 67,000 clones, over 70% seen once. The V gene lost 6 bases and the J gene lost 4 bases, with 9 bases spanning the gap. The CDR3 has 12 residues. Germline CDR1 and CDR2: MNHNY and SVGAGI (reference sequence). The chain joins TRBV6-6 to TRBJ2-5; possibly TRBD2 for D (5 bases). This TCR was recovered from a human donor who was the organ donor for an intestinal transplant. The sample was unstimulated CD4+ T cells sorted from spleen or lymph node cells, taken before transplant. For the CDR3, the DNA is TGTGCCAGCAGCCAAGAGGGAGAGACCCAGTACTTC. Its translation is CASSQEGETQYF.